What follows are 10 T cell receptor beta chains derived from one specimen sequenced in a study of blood T cell repertoires in COVID-19. TCRdb's copy holds only in-frame clones and misses some; the assay was immunoSEQ multiplex PCR. The sample carries 30,000 to 35,000 clones, more than 75% recorded once. The sequencing sample was made of peripheral blood. The receptors shown here come from a woman in her sixties with acute or convalescent COVID-19.

The chain recombines TRBV27 with TRBJ1-1; D possibly corresponds to TRBD1 (6 bases). The germline CDR1 and CDR2 sequences are MNHEY and SMNVEV (reference sequence). V was cut by 2 bases and J by 11 bases, with 15 bases left in between. This CDR3 region has 13 residues. The CDR3 region has the DNA TGTGCCAGCAGTTTAACGAACAGGGCGGTTGCTTTCTTT. Protein: CASSLTNRAVAFF.

The chain employs TRBV19 and TRBJ1-1; no clear D gene. V lost 7 bases, J lost 1 base, and 7 bases lay in between. The CDR3 extends over 12 amino acids. Per germline, CDR1 LNHDA and CDR2 SQIVND (reference sequence). This CDR3 reads CASNQANTEAFF. In DNA, the CDR3 is TGTGCCAGTAACCAGGCGAACACTGAAGCTTTCTTT.

V gene TRBV5-5 combines with J gene TRBJ1-5; D gene uncertain. V lost 4 bases to trimming and J lost 5 bases, with 16 bases between them. CDR1 and CDR2 (germline): SGHKS, YYEKEE (reference sequence). The CDR3 loop spans 15 amino acids. The CDR3 sequence: CASSREHRPDQPQHF. The CDR3 DNA is TGTGCCAGCAGCCGGGAACACCGGCCGGATCAGCCCCAGCATTTT.

Comment on this clone: This CDR3 is also generated by other DNA sequences in the sample. The chain carries TRBV19 and TRBJ1-1, with D uncertain. Germline CDR1 LNHDA, CDR2 SQIVND (reference sequence). The CDR3 extends over 12 amino acids. Trimming took 4 bases from V and 2 from J, leaving 5 bases between them. The CDR3 DNA reads TGTGCCAGTAGTAGACATAACACTGAAGCTTTCTTT. It translates to CASSRHNTEAFF.

The chain employs TRBV6-5 and TRBJ2-7; 8 nucleotides line up with TRBD1. V lost 6 bases, J lost 1 base, and 5 bases stayed unmatched. The CDR3 loop spans 14 amino acids. CDR1 and CDR2 (germline): MNHEY, SVGAGI. CDR3 amino acids: CASRGQGLSYEQYF. CDR3 sequence (DNA): TGTGCCAGCAGAGGACAGGGCCTGTCCTACGAGCAGTACTTC.

This clone was counted between two and nine times. This chain uses TRBV5-1 with TRBJ2-7, with 8 bases fitting TRBD1. The CDR3 contains 14 residues. CDR1 SGHRS and CDR2 YFSETQ come from the germline V gene. V shed 3 bases and J 1 base; nucleotides not matched to a gene: 3. CDR3 in DNA: TGCGCCAGCAGCTCGACAGGGGTATCCTACGAGCAGTACTTC. It translates to CASSSTGVSYEQYF.

This sequence joins TRBV4-2 and TRBJ2-1; 13 bases map to TRBD2. V trimming: 3 bases; J trimming: 5 bases; junction bases outside the gene matches: 4. Germline-derived CDR1 and CDR2 are LGHNA and YNFKEQ. This CDR3 has 16 residues. The CDR3: CASSQRGLAGHNEQFF. The CDR3 DNA is TGTGCCAGCAGCCAGAGGGGACTAGCGGGGCACAATGAGCAGTTCTTC.

CDR3 nucleotide sequence: TGTGCCAGCAGTGAAAGGAGCGGGGCTAACTATGGCTACACCTTC. Its protein is CASSERSGANYGYTF. The rearrangement links TRBV6-1 to TRBJ1-2; D not resolved. V gave up 2 bases and J gave up 0 bases, with 10 bases separating them. The CDR3 sequence is 15 residues long. The germline V gene encodes CDR1 MNHNS and CDR2 SASEGT.

This clone was detected only once. This chain connects TRBV2 to TRBJ1-6; maybe TRBD1 (5 bases). CDR3 length: 14 residues. V lost 5 bases, J lost 10 bases, and 15 bases lay in between. Germline assignment: CDR1 SNHLY and CDR2 FYNNEI. The CDR3 coding sequence is TGTGCCAGCAGTCGGGACTGGGGAATCTCACCCCTCCACTTT. It translates to CASSRDWGISPLHF.

V gene TRBV18 combines with J gene TRBJ1-6, with 8 bases matching TRBD1. Germline CDR1 is KGHSH and CDR2 is LQKENI. This CDR3 region has 15 residues. The V segment lost 3 bases and the J segment 14 bases; nucleotides outside the gene matches: 12. The chain's CDR3 is CASSPSGQGSSSLHF. CDR3 nucleotides: TGTGCCAGCTCACCCTCCGGACAGGGTAGCTCTTCCCTCCACTTT.